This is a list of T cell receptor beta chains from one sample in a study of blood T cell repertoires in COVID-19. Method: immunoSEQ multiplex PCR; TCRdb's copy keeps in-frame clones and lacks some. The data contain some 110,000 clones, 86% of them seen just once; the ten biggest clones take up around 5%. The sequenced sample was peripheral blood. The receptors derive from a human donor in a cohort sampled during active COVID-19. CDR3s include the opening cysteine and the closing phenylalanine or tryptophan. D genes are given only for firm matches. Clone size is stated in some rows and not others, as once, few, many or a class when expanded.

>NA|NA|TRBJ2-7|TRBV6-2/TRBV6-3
CASSTSFHEQYF
TGTGCCAGCAGTACGAGCTTCCACGAGCAGTACTTC
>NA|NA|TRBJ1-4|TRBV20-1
CSASRRAAGIEKLFF
TGCAGTGCTAGTCGTAGGGCAGCCGGGATTGAAAAACTGTTTTTT
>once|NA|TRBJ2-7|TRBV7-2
CASSGGWYEQYF
TGTGCCAGCAGCGGCGGTTGGTACGAGCAGTACTTC
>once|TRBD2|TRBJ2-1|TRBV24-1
CATSDPSQISGSLYEQFF
TGTGCCACCAGTGACCCCAGTCAGATTAGCGGGAGTTTGTATGAGCAGTTCTTC
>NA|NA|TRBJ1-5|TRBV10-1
CASSEGGNYQPQHF
TGCGCCAGCAGTGAGGGGGGGAACTATCAGCCCCAGCATTTT
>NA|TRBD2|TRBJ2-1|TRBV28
CASSSKGTGLVNNEQFF
TGTGCCAGCAGTTCCAAGGGAACGGGACTAGTTAACAATGAGCAGTTCTTC
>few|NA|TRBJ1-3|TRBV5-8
CASSFNSGNTIYF
TGTGCCAGCAGCTTTAACTCTGGAAACACCATATATTTT
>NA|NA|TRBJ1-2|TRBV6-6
CASSFGVYGYTF
TGTGCCAGCAGTTTCGGTGTCTATGGCTACACCTTC
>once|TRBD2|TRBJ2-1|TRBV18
CASSPPPSSGRLNEQFF
TGTGCCAGCTCACCACCCCCAAGTAGCGGGAGGTTGAATGAGCAGTTCTTC
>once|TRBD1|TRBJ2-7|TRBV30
CAWRDTGTAGYEQYF
TGTGCCTGGAGGGACACCGGGACAGCTGGGTACGAGCAGTACTTC
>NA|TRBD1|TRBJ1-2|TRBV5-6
CASSLTSGGAYGYTF
TGTGCCAGCAGCTTGACCTCAGGGGGAGCCTATGGCTACACCTTC
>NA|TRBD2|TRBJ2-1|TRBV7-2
CASSNLVAGGDEQFF
TGTGCCAGCAGTAACCTGGTAGCGGGAGGCGATGAGCAGTTCTTC
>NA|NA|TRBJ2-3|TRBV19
CASSRQGQTGTDTQYF
TGTGCCAGTAGTCGTCAGGGGCAAACTGGCACAGATACGCAGTATTTT
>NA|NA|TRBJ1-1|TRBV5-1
CASTLGQTNTEAFF
TGCGCCAGCACTTTAGGACAAACGAACACTGAAGCTTTCTTT
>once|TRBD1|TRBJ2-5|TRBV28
CASSSARQGGIQETQYF
TGTGCCAGCAGTTCCGCCAGACAGGGGGGTATCCAAGAGACCCAGTACTTC
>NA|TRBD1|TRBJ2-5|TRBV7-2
CASSLGPYRGRETQYF
TGTGCCAGCAGTCTAGGGCCATACAGGGGGAGGGAGACCCAGTACTTC